Listed here is a single TCR beta chain. Its antigen is unidentified. The CDR3 has 15 amino acids. Between the trimmed V and J ends, which lost 4 bases and 2 bases, there was a span of 13 bases. Per the germline V gene, CDR1 is MRHNA and CDR2 is SNTAGT. This sample is drawn from a study of cytomegalovirus exposure and HLA in healthy donors. Study findings and constraints: As a later analysis revealed, the rate of TCR association differed by HLA locus, with DRB1 most and HLA-C fewest.

PCR involved 60 Vbeta and 13 Jbeta primers. Some clones are missing from TCRdb's copy, which holds only in-frame ones; the method was immunoSEQ multiplex PCR. Of about 130,000 clones listed, 70% to 75% were seen once; the top ten hold roughly 7.3%. The receptor's source is a male donor in good health and CMV-seronegative. The V call is TRBV6-4, the J call TRBJ2-3, with a tentative D call TRBD2 (5 bases). The sequenced sample was PBMCs. Written as DNA, the CDR3 is TGTGCCAGCAGTGTGAGAGGGATTATCACAGATACGCAGTATTTT. Translated: CASSVRGIITDTQYF.